Shown below are 16 T cell receptor beta chains from a single sample sequenced in a study of identical twins. One entry per CDR3 protein results from TCRdb running MiXCR on the 5' RACE reads. This sample carries around 480,000 distinct CDR3 sequences, about 13% of them seen once, and the ten largest clones take 0.98%. These data are also associated with another study on yellow fever vaccine responses in identical twins.

Sequenced input: CD4+ T cells sorted from blood. These receptor sequences come from a woman aged 18-29 years in good health.

This sequence joins TRBV5-1 and TRBJ2-1; no definite D call. The CDR3 runs to 13 residues. Germline CDR1 is SGHRS and CDR2 is YFSETQ. V was clipped by 0 bases and J by 6 bases, with 7 bases between them. CDR3 nucleotides: TGCGCCAGCAGCTTGGTGGTGACCAATGAGCAGTTCTTC. Translation: CASSLVVTNEQFF.

The chain uses TRBV15 and TRBJ2-1; D is tentatively TRBD1 or TRBD2 (6 bases each). The CDR3 loop spans 14 amino acids. Per the germline V gene, CDR1 is LNHNV and CDR2 is YYDKDF (reference sequence). The V and J ends lost 9 bases and 7 bases respectively, with 19 bases between them. The CDR3 coding sequence is TGTGCCACACAGGGCCGGGACTCCTTTAATGAGCAGTTCTTC. Encoded protein: CATQGRDSFNEQFF.

This clonotype was counted only a few times. The J gene is TRBJ2-3, the V gene TRBV5-1; possibly TRBD1 for D (5 bases). V was clipped by 2 bases and J by 4 bases, with 14 bases between them. This CDR3 region has 15 residues. The germline gives CDR1 SGHRS, CDR2 YFSETQ. CDR3 coding DNA: TGCGCCAGCAGCTTTGTCCAGGGCGGCGCAGATACGCAGTATTTT. Its translation: CASSFVQGGADTQYF.

This chain's CDR3 is CASSTGYGDTQYF. DNA of the CDR3: TGTGCCAGTAGTACAGGGTATGGAGATACGCAGTATTTT. V and J are TRBV19 and TRBJ2-3; TRBD1 might be the D (5 bases). The CDR3 runs 13 residues. CDR1 and CDR2 from the germline V gene are LNHDA and SQIVND (reference sequence). Between the trimmed V and J ends, which lost 4 bases and 5 bases, there was a span of 10 bases.

V gene TRBV5-6 combines with J gene TRBJ2-6; 8 positions agree with TRBD2. The J segment lost 2 bases and the V segment lost 4 bases, leaving 14 bases of the junction unmatched. The CDR3 is 19 amino acids. The V gene's germline CDR1 is SGHDT and CDR2 YYEEEE. CDR3 nucleotide sequence: TGTGCCAGCAGCCTCTCGGGGGTTTCCGGGGGGGCTGGGGCCAACGTCCTGACTTTC. Its translation is CASSLSGVSGGAGANVLTF.

This clonotype was detected only a few times. The V call is TRBV2, the J call TRBJ2-7; TRBD2 agrees at 11 bases. Germline CDR1 reads SNHLY; CDR2 reads FYNNEI. V shed 6 bases and J 6 bases; nucleotides not matched to a gene: 10. This CDR3 is 15 amino acids long. The CDR3 reads CASSQTSGSTSEQYF. The CDR3 nucleotides read TGTGCCAGCAGCCAAACTAGCGGGAGTACTAGCGAGCAGTACTTC.

A few counts support this clonotype. The chain is built from TRBV7-8 and TRBJ2-7, with D tentatively TRBD2 (7 bases). Trimming took 8 bases from V and 0 from J, leaving 14 bases between them. The CDR3 totals 14 residues. Germline V gives CDR1 SGHVS, CDR2 FQNEAQ. The CDR3 sequence is CASGRGGSSYEQYF. DNA for the CDR3: TGTGCCAGCGGAAGGGGGGGTAGCTCCTACGAGCAGTACTTC.

This chain uses TRBV3-1 with TRBJ1-5; no reliable D call. Germline V gene sequence: CDR1 LGHDT, CDR2 YNNKEL (reference sequence). The CDR3 covers 13 residues. With 1 base removed from V and 4 bases from J, the gap between germline ends came to 5 bases. CDR3 residues: CASSQVMNQPQHF. CDR3 nucleotide sequence: TGTGCCAGCAGCCAAGTGATGAATCAGCCCCAGCATTTT.

This clonotype was recorded many times. The chain carries TRBV24-1 and TRBJ2-5; TRBD1 matches 9 bases. V lost 1 base to trimming and J lost 3 bases; unmatched junction nucleotides: 2. CDR1 and CDR2 (germline): KGHDR, SFDVKD. The CDR3 spans 15 residues. The CDR3 DNA sequence: TGTGCCACCAGTGATTTAGGGACAGGGAAAGAGACCCAGTACTTC. Protein sequence: CATSDLGTGKETQYF.

This clonotype was seen ten or more times. This sequence joins TRBV6-5 and TRBJ2-7; weak D call: TRBD1 (5 bases). The CDR3 spans 15 residues. Looked up from germline, CDR1 is MNHEY and CDR2 is SVGAGI. V lost 0 bases and J lost 6, with 15 bases in between. CDR3 bases: TGTGCCAGCAGTTACTCTCGGCAGGGAACCTCCGAGCAGTACTTC. Its translation: CASSYSRQGTSEQYF.

A few counts support this clonotype. The chain joins TRBV2 to TRBJ2-2; D possibly corresponds to TRBD2 (5 bases). The CDR3 sequence is 16 residues long. Germline V gene lookup returns CDR1 SNHLY and CDR2 FYNNEI. V was clipped by 7 bases and J by 5 bases, with 20 bases between them. The CDR3 reads CASKESLALWTGELFF. CDR3 in DNA: TGTGCCAGCAAAGAAAGTCTAGCTCTTTGGACCGGGGAGCTGTTTTTT.

There are a few counts of this clonotype. The chain is built from TRBV10-2 and TRBJ2-7, with 8 bases identical to TRBD2. CDR1 is WSHSY, CDR2 SAAADI, per germline. This CDR3 region has 13 residues. Trimming took 8 bases from V and 2 from J; bases not matched to a gene: 5. The CDR3 region is CASGRGGPYEQYF. The CDR3 DNA reads TGCGCCAGCGGCCGGGGGGGTCCCTACGAGCAGTACTTC.

A few counts support this clonotype. The V and J genes are TRBV7-2 and TRBJ2-1; 9 nucleotides agree with TRBD2. The V segment lost 2 bases and the J segment 7 bases; nucleotides outside the gene matches: 12. The germline gives CDR1 SGHTA, CDR2 FQGNSA. CDR3 length: 17 residues. CDR3 in amino acids: CASSLRRGGQSGNEQFF. CDR3 sequence (DNA): TGTGCCAGCAGCTTAAGGCGGGGGGGCCAGAGTGGGAATGAGCAGTTCTTC.

V and J are TRBV29-1 and TRBJ2-3; 7 bases map to TRBD1. Per the germline V gene, CDR1 is SQVTM and CDR2 is ANQGSEA. The CDR3 covers 14 residues. With V trimmed by 6 bases and J by 2 bases, 8 bases remained unmatched. In DNA, the CDR3 is TGCAGCGTGACCACAGACAGGGTCACAGATACGCAGTATTTT. It encodes CSVTTDRVTDTQYF.

The chain is built from TRBV24-1 and TRBJ1-2; 8 positions match TRBD1. There are 16 residues in the CDR3. The ends lost 4 bases at V and 2 bases at J; junction bases unmatched: 8. Germline CDR1 and CDR2: KGHDR and SFDVKD. In nucleotides, the CDR3 is TGTGCCACCAGTGACCAACGCAGGGGGCTGAACTATGGCTACACCTTC. Encoded protein: CATSDQRRGLNYGYTF.

This clonotype has more than one count but fewer than ten. The gene calls are TRBV7-9 and TRBJ2-3; 7 bases match TRBD1. With 7 bases clipped from V and 5 bases from J, the junction kept 15 bases outside the gene matches. The CDR3 is made up of 16 amino acids. Germline CDR1 SEHNR, CDR2 FQNEAQ (reference sequence). The CDR3 loop is CASTQLLTQGEDTQYF. The CDR3 DNA reads as TGTGCCAGCACCCAGCTCCTGACCCAGGGGGAAGATACGCAGTATTTT.